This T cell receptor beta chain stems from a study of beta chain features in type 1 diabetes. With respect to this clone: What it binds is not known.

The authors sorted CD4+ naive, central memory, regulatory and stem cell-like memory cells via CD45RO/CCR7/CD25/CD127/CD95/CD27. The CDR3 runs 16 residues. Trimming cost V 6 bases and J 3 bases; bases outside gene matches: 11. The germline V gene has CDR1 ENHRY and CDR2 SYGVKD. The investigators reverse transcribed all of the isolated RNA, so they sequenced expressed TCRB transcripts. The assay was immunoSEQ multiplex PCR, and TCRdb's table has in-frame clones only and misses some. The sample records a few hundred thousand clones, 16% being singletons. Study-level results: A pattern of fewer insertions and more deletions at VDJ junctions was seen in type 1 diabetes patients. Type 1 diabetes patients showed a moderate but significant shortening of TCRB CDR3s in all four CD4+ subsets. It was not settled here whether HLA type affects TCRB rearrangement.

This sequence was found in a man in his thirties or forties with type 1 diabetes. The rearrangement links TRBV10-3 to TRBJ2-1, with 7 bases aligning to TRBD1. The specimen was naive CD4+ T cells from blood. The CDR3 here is CAISASGDSGYNEQFF. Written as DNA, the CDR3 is TGTGCCATCAGCGCCAGTGGGGACAGTGGCTACAATGAGCAGTTCTTC.